A single T cell receptor beta chain is shown here with its context. Exposed enrollees encountered a COVID-19 case at some point within 2 weeks before study entry. This sample is part of a study of blood T cell repertoires in COVID-19. As for the study in general: PBMCs, B-cell-depleted T cells, or T cells were the source of the cDNA or gDNA that made up the material.

TCRdb keeps only in-frame clones here, not all; method: immunoSEQ multiplex PCR. The sample lists 150,000 to 200,000 clones; approximately 80% were seen once. This CDR3 contains 18 residues. V trimming: 0 bases; J trimming: 4 bases; junction bases outside the gene matches: 12. The germline V gene has CDR1 LGHDT and CDR2 YNNKEL (reference sequence). This sequence joins TRBV3-1 (or the pseudogene TRBV3-2) and TRBJ2-3; 8 nucleotides match TRBD2. The specimen was PBMCs or T cells enriched from blood (not recorded which). This TCR came from a man in his sixties who had been exposed to COVID-19. The CDR3 is CASSQEGTGGPPADTQYF. CDR3 nucleotides: TGTGCCAGCAGCCAAGAAGGGACGGGAGGGCCCCCGGCAGATACGCAGTATTTT.